This TCR beta chain was recorded in a study of T cell responses to AZD1222 COVID-19 vaccine. Clones were read by immunoSEQ multiplex PCR, and TCRdb kept only the in-frame ones, dropping some. The sample includes about 130,000 clones, 88% seen only once; the top ten take under 9.5%. The CDR3 is made up of 13 amino acids. Trimming at V came to 1 base and at J to 3 bases, leaving 0 bases not matched to a gene. Germline CDR1 SEHNR, CDR2 FQNEAQ (reference sequence). The V call is TRBV7-9, the J call TRBJ2-7; 7 nucleotides align to TRBD1. This material consisted of peripheral blood, taken on day 0 of AZD1222 vaccination. This receptor was obtained from an adult in good health. Written as DNA, the CDR3 is TGTGCCAGCAGCTTAGGGGACAGCTACGAGCAGTACTTC. This codes for CASSLGDSYEQYF.